A selection of T cell receptor beta chains follows, all from one sample in a study of blood T cell repertoires in COVID-19. Clones were sequenced by immunoSEQ multiplex PCR, and TCRdb holds only the in-frame ones, with some missing. The table shows 75,000 to 100,000 clones, with around 88% occurring only once. Sequenced material: peripheral blood. The source of these receptors is a man aged 80 or over with acute or convalescent COVID-19. Both conserved end residues are part of each CDR3. Fields, in order: J gene, D gene, clone size, V gene, CDR3 DNA, CDR3 protein. The D gene is left open where the match is weak. Clone size is not always given. Where it is, it says once, few, many or a class for expanded clones.

TRBJ2-2	TRBD2	.	TRBV28	TGTGCCAGCAGTGGACTAGGTGTTACCGGGGAGCTGTTTTTT	CASSGLGVTGELFF
TRBJ2-1	TRBD2	.	TRBV7-2	TGTGCCAGCAGCTCCTGGACTAGCGGCAATGAGCAGTTCTTC	CASSSWTSGNEQFF
TRBJ2-1	TRBD1	.	TRBV18	TGTGCCAGCTCACAGAGGGACAGGGTTTCCTACAATGAGCAGTTCTTC	CASSQRDRVSYNEQFF
TRBJ2-1	TRBD2	.	TRBV7-2	TGTGCCAGCAGCTTGGCGACTAGCGGCCGACTTGACAATGAGCAGTTCTTC	CASSLATSGRLDNEQFF
TRBJ2-7	.	few	TRBV5-1	TGCGCCAGCAGTCTACAGGGATCTAACGAGCAGTACTTC	CASSLQGSNEQYF
TRBJ2-7	.	.	TRBV6-1	TGTGCCAGCAGTGAAACTGGGGGCCCCTACGAGCAGTACTTC	CASSETGGPYEQYF
TRBJ1-2	.	few	TRBV5-5	TGTGCCAGCAGCTTGGGCGTAAATGGCTACACCTTC	CASSLGVNGYTF
TRBJ1-3	TRBD1	.	TRBV19	TGTGCCAGTAGTGCCCCGACAGGGGGCTCTGGAAACACCATATATTTT	CASSAPTGGSGNTIYF
TRBJ1-4	TRBD1	.	TRBV6-1	TGTGCCAGCAGTGTCTCCGGGACAGCAATTAATGAAAAACTGTTTTTT	CASSVSGTAINEKLFF
TRBJ2-2	TRBD2	.	TRBV24-1	TGTGCCACCAGTTCAGGAGCGGGACGGCCCGGGGAGCTGTTTTTT	CATSSGAGRPGELFF
TRBJ2-1	TRBD2	.	TRBV27	TGTGCCAGCAGTTTAAGGGTGCTAGCGGGGAGGGGAAATGAGCAGTTCTTC	CASSLRVLAGRGNEQFF
TRBJ2-1	.	once	TRBV19	TGTGCCAGTAGTATGACCCCGCAGGGTTTCGCTGAGCAGTTCTTC	CASSMTPQGFAEQFF
TRBJ2-2	TRBD2	.	TRBV7-9	TGTGCCAGCAGCAACAGCCCGTTTAATAGCGGGAGGGCGACCGGGGAGCTGTTTTTT	CASSNSPFNSGRATGELFF
TRBJ2-1	TRBD1	.	TRBV7-3	TGTGCCAGCAGCCTCAGCCCGCGCGGGGGACAGGGAAATGAGCAGTTCTTC	CASSLSPRGGQGNEQFF
TRBJ1-4	TRBD1	.	TRBV19	TGTGCCAGTAGTCGCCAACTTACAGGGGGCAGTGGTGAAAAACTGTTTTTT	CASSRQLTGGSGEKLFF
TRBJ2-5	TRBD2	.	TRBV7-2	TGTGCCAGCAGCTTAGTGGCGGGAGAGCAAGAGACCCAGTACTTC	CASSLVAGEQETQYF
TRBJ2-1	TRBD2	.	TRBV7-7	TGTGCTAGCAGCTTATACCCCCTCGGAGCGGGAACCCACAATGAGCAGTTCTTC	CASSLYPLGAGTHNEQFF
TRBJ2-5	.	.	TRBV6-2/TRBV6-3	TGTGCCAGCAGTTACGGGCGGGAAGGAGGAGAGACCCAGTACTTC	CASSYGREGGETQYF
TRBJ1-2	.	.	TRBV27	TGTGCCAGCAGTTTGGACAGCGCGGAGGGCTACACCTTC	CASSLDSAEGYTF
TRBJ2-5	.	.	TRBV7-8	TGTGCCAGCAGCCCCCTAGAGAGACAAGAGACCCAGTACTTC	CASSPLERQETQYF
TRBJ2-7	.	.	TRBV19	TGTGCCAGTAGTCAGGACGGAGGGCCCTACGAGCAGTACTTC	CASSQDGGPYEQYF
TRBJ2-1	.	.	TRBV7-2	TGTGCCAGCAGCTTATCCGGACTCCTTTACAATGAGCAGTTCTTC	CASSLSGLLYNEQFF
TRBJ2-1	TRBD2	.	TRBV5-1	TGCGCCAGCAGCTTGGGTCTAGCGGGAGGGAACAATGAGCAGTTCTTC	CASSLGLAGGNNEQFF
TRBJ2-2	TRBD1	.	TRBV9	TGTGCCAGCAGCGCCTTAACAGGGGGCACCGGGGAGCTGTTTTTT	CASSALTGGTGELFF
TRBJ1-2	TRBD1	.	TRBV6-2/TRBV6-3	TGTGCCAGCAGTCGGACAGGCTTCTCTGGCTACACCTTC	CASSRTGFSGYTF
TRBJ2-2	.	.	TRBV28	TGTGCCAGCAGTTTACCCCGGGACAAAATTTTCACCGGGGAGCTGTTTTTT	CASSLPRDKIFTGELFF
TRBJ1-2	TRBD1	once	TRBV7-2	TGTGCCAGCAGCTTAGGCCCGCAGGGGGACTATGGCTACACCTTC	CASSLGPQGDYGYTF
TRBJ2-1	TRBD2	.	TRBV7-2	TGTGCCAGCAGCGCCCGGGGACTAGCGGGAGGATACAATGAGCAGTTCTTC	CASSARGLAGGYNEQFF
TRBJ2-5	.	.	TRBV19	TGTGCCAGTAGTCAACAGGCCCGAGAGACCCAGTACTTC	CASSQQARETQYF
TRBJ1-6	.	few	TRBV5-4	TGTGCCAGCAGCGGCGGTCAGAAAGATAATTCACCCCTCCACTTT	CASSGGQKDNSPLHF
TRBJ2-7	TRBD2	.	TRBV7-2	TGTGCCAGCAGCCTCACTAGCGGGAGGGCATCCATCTACGAGCAGTACTTC	CASSLTSGRASIYEQYF
TRBJ1-3	.	.	TRBV7-9	TGTGCCAGCAGCTTAGGAGGTGGAAACACCATATATTTT	CASSLGGGNTIYF
TRBJ1-5	TRBD1	.	TRBV19	TGTGCCAGTAGTATAGGGGGACAGGGAGTAAGACGGCCCCAGCATTTT	CASSIGGQGVRRPQHF
TRBJ2-3	.	once	TRBV27	TGTGCCAGCACCCCGGCGGGGCTGGCGACGCAGTATTTT	CASTPAGLATQYF
TRBJ2-3	.	.	TRBV4-3	TGCGCCAGCAGCCAAGACGGGAAACCTACAGATACGCAGTATTTT	CASSQDGKPTDTQYF
TRBJ1-1	.	.	TRBV5-1	TGCGCCAGCAGCTTGGGGGGGCTGAGCACTGAAGCTTTCTTT	CASSLGGLSTEAFF
TRBJ2-7	TRBD1	.	TRBV5-1	TGCGCCAGCAGCTTGGGTCGGACAGGGAGGCTCGAGCAGTACTTC	CASSLGRTGRLEQYF
TRBJ2-6	TRBD1	.	TRBV19	TGTGCCAGTAGTATAGGACCGGGACAGGGGGCCTCTGGGGCCAACGTCCTGACTTTC	CASSIGPGQGASGANVLTF
TRBJ2-7	.	.	TRBV7-2	TGTGCCAGCAGACCCTCACCACTATACGAGCAGTACTTC	CASRPSPLYEQYF
TRBJ2-6	.	once	TRBV9	TGTGCCAGCAGCGTAGCACGGGCTGGGGCCAACGTCCTGACTTTC	CASSVARAGANVLTF
TRBJ2-2	TRBD2	.	TRBV5-1	TGCGCCAGCAGCTTCTCTAGCGGGAGTTCCGGGGAGCTGTTTTTT	CASSFSSGSSGELFF